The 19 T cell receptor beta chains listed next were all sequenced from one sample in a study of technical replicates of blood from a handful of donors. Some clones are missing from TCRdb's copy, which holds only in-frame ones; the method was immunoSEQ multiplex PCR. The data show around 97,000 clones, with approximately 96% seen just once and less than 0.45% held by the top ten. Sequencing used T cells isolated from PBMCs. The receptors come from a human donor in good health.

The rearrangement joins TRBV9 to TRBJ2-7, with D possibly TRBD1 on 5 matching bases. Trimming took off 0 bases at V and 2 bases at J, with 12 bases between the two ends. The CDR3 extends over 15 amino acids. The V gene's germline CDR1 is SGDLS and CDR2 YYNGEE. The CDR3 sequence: CASSVASTGTYEQYF. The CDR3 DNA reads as TGTGCCAGCAGCGTAGCTTCTACAGGTACCTACGAGCAGTACTTC.

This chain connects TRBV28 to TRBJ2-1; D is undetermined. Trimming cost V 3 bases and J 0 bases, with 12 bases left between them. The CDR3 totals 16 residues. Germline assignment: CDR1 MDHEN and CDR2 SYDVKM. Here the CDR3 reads CASSLVGESSYNEQFF. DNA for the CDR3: TGTGCCAGCAGTTTGGTTGGAGAGAGCTCCTACAATGAGCAGTTCTTC.

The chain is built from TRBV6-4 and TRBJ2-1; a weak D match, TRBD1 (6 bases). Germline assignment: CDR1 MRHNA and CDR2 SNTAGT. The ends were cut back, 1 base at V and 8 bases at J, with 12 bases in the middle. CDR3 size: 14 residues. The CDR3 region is CASSDLGGVDEQFF. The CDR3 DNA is TGTGCCAGCAGTGACTTAGGGGGAGTGGATGAGCAGTTCTTC.

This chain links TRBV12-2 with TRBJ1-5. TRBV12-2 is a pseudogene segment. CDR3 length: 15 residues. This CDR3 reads CASRLAQRGNQPQHF. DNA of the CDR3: TGTGCAAGTCGCTTAGCGCAACGGGGGAATCAGCCCCAGCATTTT.

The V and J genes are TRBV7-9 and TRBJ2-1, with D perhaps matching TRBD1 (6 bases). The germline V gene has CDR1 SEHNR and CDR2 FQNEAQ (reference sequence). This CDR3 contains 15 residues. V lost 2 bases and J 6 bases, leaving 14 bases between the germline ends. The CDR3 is CASSLLRLRGNEQFF. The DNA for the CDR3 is TGTGCCAGCAGCTTATTGAGGCTCAGGGGCAATGAGCAGTTCTTC.

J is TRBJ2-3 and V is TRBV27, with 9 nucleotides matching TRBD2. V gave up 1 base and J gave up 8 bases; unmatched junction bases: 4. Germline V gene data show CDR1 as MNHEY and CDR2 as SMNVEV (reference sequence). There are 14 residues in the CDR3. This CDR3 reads CASSLWREGATQYF. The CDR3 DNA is TGTGCCAGCAGTTTATGGCGGGAGGGGGCTACGCAGTATTTT.

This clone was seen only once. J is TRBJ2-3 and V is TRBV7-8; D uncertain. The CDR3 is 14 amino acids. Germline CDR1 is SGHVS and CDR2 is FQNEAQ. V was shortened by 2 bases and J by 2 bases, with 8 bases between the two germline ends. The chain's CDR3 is CASSLTGLTDTQYF. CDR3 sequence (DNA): TGTGCCAGCAGCTTAACGGGTCTCACAGATACGCAGTATTTT.

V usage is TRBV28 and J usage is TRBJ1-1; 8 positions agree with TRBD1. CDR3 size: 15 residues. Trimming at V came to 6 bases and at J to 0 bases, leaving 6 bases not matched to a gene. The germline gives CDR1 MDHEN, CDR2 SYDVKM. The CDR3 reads CASRGTGGMNTEAFF. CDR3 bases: TGTGCCAGCAGGGGGACAGGCGGCATGAACACTGAAGCTTTCTTT.

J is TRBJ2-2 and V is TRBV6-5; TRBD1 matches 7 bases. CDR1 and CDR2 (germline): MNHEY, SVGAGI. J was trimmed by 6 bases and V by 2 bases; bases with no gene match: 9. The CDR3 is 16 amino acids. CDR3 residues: CASSYPGTDNPGELFF. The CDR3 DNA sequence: TGTGCCAGCAGTTACCCCGGGACAGACAACCCCGGGGAGCTGTTTTTT.

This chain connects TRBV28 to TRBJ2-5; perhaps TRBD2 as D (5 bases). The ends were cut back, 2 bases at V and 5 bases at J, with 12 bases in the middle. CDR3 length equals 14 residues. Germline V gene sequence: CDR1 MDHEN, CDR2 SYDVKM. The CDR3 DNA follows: TGTGCCAGCAGTTTAGCCGGGAATCCGGAGACCCAGTACTTC. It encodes CASSLAGNPETQYF.

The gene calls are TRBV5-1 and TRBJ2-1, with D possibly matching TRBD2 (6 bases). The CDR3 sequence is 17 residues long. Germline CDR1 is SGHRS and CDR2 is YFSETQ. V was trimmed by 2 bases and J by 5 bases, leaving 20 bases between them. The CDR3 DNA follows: TGCGCCAGCAGCTTTTATGTACTAGCTGGGCCGGACAATGAGCAGTTCTTC. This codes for CASSFYVLAGPDNEQFF. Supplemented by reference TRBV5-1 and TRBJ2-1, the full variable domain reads KAGVTQTPRYLIKTRGQQVTLSCSPISGHRSVSWYQQTPGQGLQFLFEYFSETQRNKGNFPGRFSGRQFSNSRSEMNVSTLELGDSALYLCASSFYVLAGPDNEQFFGPGTRLTVL.

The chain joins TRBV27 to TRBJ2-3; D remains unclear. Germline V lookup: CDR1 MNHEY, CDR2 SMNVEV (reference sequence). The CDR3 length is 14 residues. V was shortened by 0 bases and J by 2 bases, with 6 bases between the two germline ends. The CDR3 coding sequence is TGTGCCAGCAGTTTATCGCGACTCACAGATACGCAGTATTTT. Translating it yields CASSLSRLTDTQYF.

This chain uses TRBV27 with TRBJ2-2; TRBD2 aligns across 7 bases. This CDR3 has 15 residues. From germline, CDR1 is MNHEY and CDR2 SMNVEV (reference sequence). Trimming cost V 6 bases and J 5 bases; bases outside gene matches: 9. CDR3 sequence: CASSLTAGVTGELFF. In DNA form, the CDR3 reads TGTGCCAGCAGCTTAACGGCGGGGGTTACCGGGGAGCTGTTTTTT.

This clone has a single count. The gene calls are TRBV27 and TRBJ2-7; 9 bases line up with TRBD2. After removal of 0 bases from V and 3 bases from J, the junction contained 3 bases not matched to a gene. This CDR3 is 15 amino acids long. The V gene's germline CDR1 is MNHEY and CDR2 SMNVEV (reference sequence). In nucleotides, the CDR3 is TGTGCCAGCAGTTTATCTTGGACTAGCGACTACGAGCAGTACTTC. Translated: CASSLSWTSDYEQYF.

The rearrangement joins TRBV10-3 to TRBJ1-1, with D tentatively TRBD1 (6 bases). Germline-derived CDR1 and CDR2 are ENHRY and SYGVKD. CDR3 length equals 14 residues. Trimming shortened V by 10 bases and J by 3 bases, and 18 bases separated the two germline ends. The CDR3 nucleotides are TGTGCCAGCTCAAAACAGGGAAGGGACACTGAAGCTTTCTTT. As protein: CASSKQGRDTEAFF.

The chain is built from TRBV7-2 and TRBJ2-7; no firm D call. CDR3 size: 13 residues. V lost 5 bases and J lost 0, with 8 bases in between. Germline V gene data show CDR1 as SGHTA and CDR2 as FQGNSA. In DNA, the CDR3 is TGTGCCAGCAGCCGAAGACTCTCCTACGAGCAGTACTTC. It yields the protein CASSRRLSYEQYF.

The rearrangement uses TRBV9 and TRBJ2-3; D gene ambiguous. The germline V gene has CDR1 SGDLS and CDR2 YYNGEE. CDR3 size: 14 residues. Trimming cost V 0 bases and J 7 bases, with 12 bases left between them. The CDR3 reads CASSVGLEGNTQYF. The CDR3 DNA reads TGTGCCAGCAGCGTAGGACTGGAAGGAAATACGCAGTATTTT. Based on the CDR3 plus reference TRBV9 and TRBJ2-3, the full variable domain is DSGVTQTPKHLITATGQRVTLRCSPRSGDLSVYWYQQSLDQGLQFLIQYYNGEERAKGNILERFSAQQFPDLHSELNLSSLELGDSALYFCASSVGLEGNTQYFGPGTRLTVL.

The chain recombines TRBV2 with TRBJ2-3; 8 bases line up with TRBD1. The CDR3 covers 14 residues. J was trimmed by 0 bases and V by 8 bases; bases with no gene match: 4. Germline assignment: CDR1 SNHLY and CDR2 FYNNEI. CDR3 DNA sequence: TGTGCCAGCGGGGACAGGACGAGCACAGATACGCAGTATTTT. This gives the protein CASGDRTSTDTQYF.

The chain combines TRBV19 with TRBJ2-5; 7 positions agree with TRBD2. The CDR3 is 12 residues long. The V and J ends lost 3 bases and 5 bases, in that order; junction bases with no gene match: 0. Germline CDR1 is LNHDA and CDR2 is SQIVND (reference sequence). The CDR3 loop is CASSMGGETQYF. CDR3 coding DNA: TGTGCCAGTAGTATGGGAGGGGAGACCCAGTACTTC.